This entry lists 26 T cell receptor beta chains sequenced from one sample in a study of graft-versus-host responses after intestinal transplantation. Data came from immunoSEQ multiplex PCR; TCRdb stores just in-frame clones and leaves some out. The sample records 6,000 to 9,000 clones, 30% being singletons. The specimen comprised alloreactive CD4+ T cells from a mixed lymphocyte reaction culture, sampled before transplantation. The sample's subset: CFSE-low proliferating T cells sorted from roughly 6-day pre-transplant mixed lymphocyte reaction (GvH or HvG direction). The receptors were sampled from a human patient who was an organ donor for intestinal transplantation.

The chain has TRBV20-1 and TRBJ1-2; no firm D call. Trimming shortened V by 2 bases and J by 5 bases, and 6 bases separated the two germline ends. Looked up from germline, CDR1 is DFQATT and CDR2 is SNEGSKA (reference sequence). The CDR3 is 11 amino acids. CDR3 nucleotide sequence: TGCAGTGCTAGAAGGGAGTATGGCTACACCTTC. Translating gives CSARREYGYTF.

This clone was detected only once. The junction and the germline gene differ at one end; a read error may be behind it. The rearrangement uses TRBV10-3 and TRBJ1-6; D not certain. Germline CDR1 is ENHRY and CDR2 is SYGVKD. This CDR3 comprises 13 residues. CDR3: CANRESYNTPLHF. DNA of the CDR3: TGTGCCAACCGGGAGTCCTATAATACACCCCTCCACTTT.

The V gene is TRBV11-2, the J gene TRBJ1-4; D gene unclear. The CDR3 is 14 amino acids. Trimming took 1 base from V and 7 from J, leaving 10 bases between them. From germline, CDR1 is SGHAT and CDR2 FQNNGV. As DNA, the CDR3 is TGTGCCAGCAGCTTAGCGCCGGCGGGTGAAAAACTGTTTTTT. It specifies CASSLAPAGEKLFF.

In its sample, this clone was seen a few times. The gene calls are TRBV28 and TRBJ1-1, with a weak D call TRBD1 (5 bases). V was pared by 8 bases and J by 0 bases, with 16 bases between. In germline, CDR1 is MDHEN, CDR2 SYDVKM. The CDR3 length is 15 residues. The CDR3 reads CASRPGGKVNTEAFF. CDR3 DNA sequence: TGTGCCAGCCGACCGGGGGGGAAGGTGAACACTGAAGCTTTCTTT.

This clone is labeled medium-sized. The J gene is TRBJ2-2, the V gene TRBV5-4; a possible D gene is TRBD2 (5 bases). This CDR3 has 15 residues. V was shortened by 0 bases and J by 4 bases, with 10 bases between the two germline ends. Germline CDR1 reads SGHNT; CDR2 reads YYREEE (reference sequence). CDR3 sequence (DNA): TGTGCCAGCAGCTTGGGGACTCACCGCACCGGGGAGCTGTTTTTT. This sequence encodes CASSLGTHRTGELFF.

Only one count was recorded for this clone. This chain connects TRBV5-6 to TRBJ2-1; perhaps TRBD2 as D (7 bases). Germline V gene data show CDR1 as SGHDT and CDR2 as YYEEEE. Between the trimmed V and J ends, which lost 0 bases and 7 bases, there was a span of 17 bases. The CDR3 has 16 residues. The CDR3: CASSLVQRGARNEQFF. As DNA, the CDR3 is TGTGCCAGCAGCTTGGTGCAACGGGGGGCGCGGAATGAGCAGTTCTTC.

This clone was observed a handful of times. The V gene is TRBV6-5, the J gene TRBJ1-6; no firm D call. This CDR3 is 14 amino acids long. V shed 2 bases and J shed 3 bases, with 5 bases lying between them. Germline V gene lookup returns CDR1 MNHEY and CDR2 SVGAGI. For the CDR3, the DNA is TGTGCCAGCAGTTACCAACACTATAATTCACCCCTCCACTTT. Its protein product is CASSYQHYNSPLHF.

This clone is medium-sized (0.01 to 0.1%) in the sample. The chain is built from TRBV5-1 and TRBJ2-7, with a possible D match to TRBD1 (5 bases). Trimming pared 4 bases from V and 1 base from J, leaving 12 bases between. This CDR3 has 14 amino acids. The germline V gene has CDR1 SGHRS and CDR2 YFSETQ. This CDR3 is CASSPTTGSYEQYF. The CDR3 DNA is TGCGCCAGCAGCCCAACCACAGGATCCTACGAGCAGTACTTC.

This clone came up a few times. The chain employs TRBV18 and TRBJ2-7; 10 bases are a match to TRBD1. This CDR3 contains 15 residues. Germline CDR1 is KGHSH and CDR2 is LQKENI. The V and J ends lost 4 bases and 7 bases, in that order; junction bases with no gene match: 10. CDR3 protein: CASSLTGTGVREQYF. CDR3 sequence (DNA): TGTGCCAGCTCACTGACCGGGACAGGGGTCAGGGAGCAGTACTTC.

The rearrangement uses TRBV4-2 and TRBJ2-7, with D unclear. Trimming cost V 6 bases and J 2 bases, with 20 bases left between them. This CDR3 has 16 amino acids. The V gene's germline CDR1 is LGHNA and CDR2 YNFKEQ. The CDR3 DNA is TGTGCCAGCAGACATGGGCCAGGCGCGCCCGCCTACGAGCAGTACTTC. Protein: CASRHGPGAPAYEQYF.

This clone was found a few times. The CDR3 does not close with the conserved phenylalanine or tryptophan, likely indicating a read error. Because the CDR3's place on the DNA is in doubt, the DNA is left out and the CDR3 is given as listed by TCRdb. This chain joins TRBV2 and TRBJ2-7; no check of the table's D call, TRBD1, against the DNA was made. Germline V gives CDR1 SNHLY, CDR2 FYNNEI. The CDR3 region is 13 residues in length, termini included. CDR3 protein: CASRAGTGSSLES.

This clone showed up just a few times. The gene calls are TRBV28 and TRBJ1-2; 10 bases agree with TRBD1. The CDR3 loop spans 15 amino acids. Losses at the gene ends were 7 bases for V and 5 bases for J; bases not matched to a gene: 10. Germline CDR1 reads MDHEN; CDR2 reads SYDVKM. The DNA for the CDR3 is TGTGCCAGCATGGGGGCAGGGACAGGGGAATATGGCTACACCTTC. Translation: CASMGAGTGEYGYTF.

The V gene is TRBV11-2, the J gene TRBJ1-1; perhaps TRBD1 as D (6 bases). The germline CDR1 and CDR2 sequences are SGHAT and FQNNGV. Trimming left V 5 bases short and J 3 bases short, with 10 bases between. The CDR3 extends over 13 amino acids. CDR3 sequence reads: CASSLQGYTEAFF. CDR3 nucleotide sequence: TGTGCCAGCAGCCTACAGGGTTACACTGAAGCTTTCTTT.

This clone is medium-sized within its sample. V is TRBV11-3 and J is TRBJ1-4, with 7 bases aligning to TRBD1. J gave up 8 bases and V 5 bases, and 8 bases lay outside the gene matches. The germline V gene has CDR1 SGHNT and CDR2 YENEEA. The length of the CDR3 is 14 residues. Written as DNA, the CDR3 is TGTGCCAGCAGCCAGGGGGGAGTAGTGGAAAAACTGTTTTTT. Residues: CASSQGGVVEKLFF.

The CDR3 loop is CASSVGPGSGETQYF. DNA for the CDR3: TGTGCCAGCAGCGTAGGGCCCGGGTCCGGAGAGACCCAGTACTTC. The V gene is TRBV9, the J gene TRBJ2-5; D gene unclear. Looked up from germline, CDR1 is SGDLS and CDR2 is YYNGEE. Between the trimmed V and J ends, which lost 0 bases and 4 bases, there was a span of 13 bases. The CDR3 spans 15 residues.

The J gene is TRBJ2-1, the V gene TRBV9, with 7 bases matching TRBD2. V lost 0 bases and J lost 9; bases outside the gene matches: 12. Germline values: CDR1 SGDLS, CDR2 YYNGEE. This CDR3 has 16 residues. The CDR3 DNA is TGTGCCAGCAGCGTAGGGTTAGGCGGGAGTTGGGCTGAGCAGTTCTTC. Its translation is CASSVGLGGSWAEQFF.

This sequence joins TRBV11-2 and TRBJ2-1; a weak D match, TRBD2 (5 bases). The CDR3 covers 19 residues. Per germline, CDR1 SGHAT and CDR2 FQNNGV. V was trimmed by 1 base and J by 7 bases, leaving 26 bases between them. In DNA, the CDR3 is TGTGCCAGCAGCTTAGCTTTAGGGTCTCGGGGTCGCGTCAGGAATGAGCAGTTCTTC. Amino acids: CASSLALGSRGRVRNEQFF.

V usage is TRBV6-1 and J usage is TRBJ2-7; TRBD2 agrees at 15 bases. The ends lost 4 bases at V and 7 bases at J; junction bases unmatched: 5. Germline V lookup: CDR1 MNHNS, CDR2 SASEGT. This CDR3 has 15 amino acids. The CDR3 DNA follows: TGTGCCAGCAGTGGGACTAGCGGGGGGGCTAGTGAGCAGTACTTC. Translated: CASSGTSGGASEQYF.

The sample holds a few counts of this clone. The conserved closing phenylalanine or tryptophan is absent in this CDR3, likely reflecting a read error. The chain couples TRBV6-1 to TRBJ1-4; D gene unclear. The CDR3 is 12 amino acids. Germline CDR1 reads MNHNS; CDR2 reads SASEGT. Trimming removed 6 bases at V and 5 bases at J, with 7 bases between. The DNA of the CDR3 is TGTGCCAGCAGGGGCGAAAATGAAAAACTGTTTTTG. It codes for CASRGENEKLFL.

Relative to its sample, this clone is medium-sized. CDR3 nucleotides: TGCGCCAGCAGCTTGGCCGTTGACAGGGGCGACGAGCAGTACTTC. Amino acid sequence: CASSLAVDRGDEQYF. The chain recombines TRBV5-1 with TRBJ2-7; TRBD1 matches 8 bases. The CDR3 has 15 amino acids. CDR1 SGHRS and CDR2 YFSETQ come from the germline V gene. J gave up 5 bases and V 0 bases, and 7 bases lay outside the gene matches.

This rearrangement joins TRBV28 to TRBJ2-3; 9 bases fit TRBD2. Trimming cost V 7 bases and J 3 bases; bases outside gene matches: 2. The CDR3 is made up of 13 amino acids. Germline V CDR1 and CDR2: MDHEN, SYDVKM. The CDR3 region has the DNA TGTGCCAGCAAAAGCGGGGGGACAGATACGCAGTATTTT. Its translation is CASKSGGTDTQYF.

This clone occurred a few times. J is TRBJ2-3 and V is TRBV11-2, with 8 bases fitting TRBD2. The V and J ends lost 5 bases and 5 bases, in that order; junction bases with no gene match: 6. Per the germline V gene, CDR1 is SGHAT and CDR2 is FQNNGV. The CDR3 totals 14 residues. The DNA for the CDR3 is TGTGCCAGCAGCCCCCGGGGGGGCGTAGATACGCAGTATTTT. Amino acids: CASSPRGGVDTQYF.

This clone was picked up a small number of times. The chain is built from TRBV7-2 and TRBJ2-3; 9 bases are shared with TRBD2. The trim removed 6 bases at V and 5 bases at J, leaving 9 bases unmatched. This CDR3 spans 15 amino acids. Germline V lookup: CDR1 SGHTA, CDR2 FQGNSA. CDR3 protein: CASRKPGLAGDTQYF. The CDR3 DNA is TGTGCCAGCAGAAAACCGGGACTAGCAGGAGATACGCAGTATTTT.

This CDR3 reads CASSLGLAGGQETQYF. The CDR3 DNA is TGTGCCAGCAGCTTAGGACTAGCGGGAGGGCAAGAGACCCAGTACTTC. This chain joins TRBV7-2 and TRBJ2-5; 14 bases are a match to TRBD2. The CDR3 is made up of 16 amino acids. V was clipped by 1 base and J by 2 bases; unmatched bases: 0. Looked up from germline, CDR1 is SGHTA and CDR2 is FQGNSA.

This clone has a handful of counts. This chain uses TRBV12-1 with TRBJ2-6; the table calls TRBD1, which could not be checked here. TRBV12-1 is shown as a pseudogene. There are 18 residues in the CDR3. CDR3 region: CASSDRRVGQPGANVLTF. For the CDR3, the DNA is TGTGCCAGCAGCGACCGCAGGGTGGGCCAGCCTGGGGCCAACGTCCTGACTTTC.

The chain has TRBV5-1 and TRBJ2-5, with 9 bases aligning to TRBD2. With 0 bases clipped from V and 6 bases from J, the junction kept 6 bases outside the gene matches. Germline V gene lookup returns CDR1 SGHRS and CDR2 YFSETQ. This CDR3 has 15 amino acids. The CDR3 DNA sequence: TGCGCCAGCAGCTTGGGCGCGGGGGGGCCCAAGACCCAGTACTTC. Its protein is CASSLGAGGPKTQYF.